What follows are 25 T cell receptor beta chains derived from one specimen sequenced in a study of post-analysis software for immune sequencing data. Overall study results and limits: A handful of TRBV segments, including TRBV5-6, TRBV5-1 and TRBV20-1, were more frequent in patients than controls.

These TCRs are of unknown antigen specificity. The TCR beta cDNA libraries contained unique molecular identifiers. Each CDR3 protein gets one entry after TCRdb re-called the PCR reads with MiXCR. Altogether about 260,000 distinct CDR3 sequences are present, roughly a third being singletons, with the ten largest covering under 5%. The sequenced material came from blood. These TCRs come from a girl aged 10 to 17 with multiple sclerosis.

There are many counts of this clonotype. The V and J genes are TRBV29-1 and TRBJ1-2, with a tentative D call TRBD1 (5 bases). Between the trimmed V and J ends, which lost 5 bases and 0 bases, there was a span of 28 bases. The germline V gene encodes CDR1 SQVTM and CDR2 ANQGSEA. The CDR3 extends over 19 amino acids. CDR3 sequence (DNA): TGCAGCGTTTATGTCGGGCCAGGGACGATTTTTAAGACTAACTATGGCTACACCTTC. Translated: CSVYVGPGTIFKTNYGYTF.

This clonotype was observed at least ten times. V and J are TRBV2 and TRBJ2-5, with a weak D call TRBD1 (6 bases). Per germline, CDR1 SNHLY and CDR2 FYNNEI. Trimming took off 6 bases at V and 4 bases at J, with 12 bases between the two ends. The CDR3 contains 13 residues. CDR3 bases: TGTGCCAGCAGGGGACAATTACGAGAGACCCAGTACTTC. Translating gives CASRGQLRETQYF.

V usage is TRBV19 and J usage is TRBJ2-3; no firm D call. This CDR3 is built from 16 residues. V lost 1 base and J lost 0, with 11 bases in between. Germline lookup yields CDR1 LNHDA and CDR2 SQIVND (reference sequence). The CDR3 nucleotides read TGTGCCAGTAGTATAGCAGGCGACGTGAGCACAGATACGCAGTATTTT. Residues: CASSIAGDVSTDTQYF.

As regards this clonotype: Just one base apart from a much larger clone, this may be a read error. The rearrangement links TRBV6-2 or TRBV6-3 to TRBJ2-5; the D gene is possibly TRBD2 (5 bases). CDR1 is MNHEY and CDR2 is SVGEGT in the germline V gene. The length of the CDR3 is 12 residues. The DNA of the CDR3 is TGTGCCTGCAGTTACCGAGGGCTGGAGCAGTACTTC. Its protein is CACSYRGLEQYF.

V gene TRBV6-1 combines with J gene TRBJ2-7, with a possible D match to TRBD1 (6 bases). The V end was cut by 0 bases, the J end by 3 bases, with 9 bases between. The CDR3 is 14 residues long. Germline V lookup: CDR1 MNHNS, CDR2 SASEGT. The CDR3: CASSEAWTDYEQYF. DNA of the CDR3: TGTGCCAGCAGTGAAGCTTGGACAGACTACGAGCAGTACTTC.

Details on this clonotype: It may be a read error: a sequence one base away is much more abundant. This chain joins TRBV7-9 and TRBJ2-7; 7 nucleotides agree with TRBD2. The J call may not be correct, given that the DNA end is closer to TRBJ2-4. Germline V gene lookup returns CDR1 SEHNR and CDR2 FQNEAQ (reference sequence). The CDR3 has 14 residues. CDR3 sequence reads: CASSSGLVVNIQYF. The DNA for the CDR3 is TGTGCCAGCAGCTCCGGACTAGTGGTAAACATTCAGTACTTC.

This chain connects TRBV20-1 to TRBJ2-4; the match to TRBD1 covers 7 bases. The J call may be wrong; the DNA end is better matched by TRBJ2-7. This CDR3 spans 12 amino acids. CDR1 is DFQATT, CDR2 SNEGSKA, per germline (reference sequence). The DNA for the CDR3 is TGCAGTGCTAGAACAGGGGACTACGAGCAGTACTTC. It translates to CSARTGDYEQYF.

CDR3 nucleotide sequence: TGCAGCGCGCAGGGCGCCGGGGAGCTGTTTTTT. As protein: CSAQGAGELFF. The chain links TRBV29-1 to TRBJ2-2; tentatively, D is TRBD1 (5 bases). V was trimmed by 7 bases and J by 6 bases, leaving 9 bases between them. The V gene's germline CDR1 is SQVTM and CDR2 ANQGSEA. CDR3 length: 11 residues.

There are a few counts of this clonotype. The chain has TRBV7-3 and TRBJ2-2; D gene uncertain. The CDR3 length is 14 residues. V was trimmed by 5 bases and J by 2 bases, leaving 9 bases between them. CDR1 and CDR2 from the germline V gene are SGHTA and FQGTGA. CDR3 in amino acids: CASSPQDNTGELFF. DNA of the CDR3: TGTGCCAGCAGCCCACAAGATAACACCGGGGAGCTGTTTTTT.

Many counts were recorded for this clonotype. The genes are TRBV20-1 and TRBJ2-1; 8 bases are a match to TRBD1. J lost 9 bases, V lost 0 bases, and 13 bases had no gene match. From germline, CDR1 is DFQATT and CDR2 SNEGSKA (reference sequence). This CDR3 spans 16 amino acids. The CDR3 loop reads CSARDLRTGRFGEQFF. For the CDR3, the DNA is TGCAGTGCTAGAGATCTCCGGACAGGGAGATTTGGTGAGCAGTTCTTC.

In its sample, this clonotype was seen a few times. A read error is possible here, since a much larger clone lies one base away. This rearrangement joins TRBV28 to TRBJ2-4; a possible D gene is TRBD1 (6 bases). Germline lookup yields CDR1 MDHEN and CDR2 SYDVKM. The CDR3 consists of 16 residues. V lost 6 bases to trimming and J lost 1 base, with 16 bases between them. CDR3 residues: CASSLTAGAAKNIQYF. In nucleotides, the CDR3 is TGTGCCAGCAGCCTTACTGCAGGGGCGGCCAAAAACATTCAGTACTTC.

Turning to this clonotype: This could be a read error, since a much larger clone is one nucleotide away. The rearrangement joins TRBV12-3 or TRBV12-4 to TRBJ1-6; D possibly corresponds to TRBD1 (5 bases). There are 13 residues in the CDR3. The ends were cut back, 3 bases at V and 12 bases at J, with 12 bases in the middle. The DNA of the CDR3 is TGTGCCAGCAGTTTGGGGGTTGGTTTACCCCTCCACTTT. Encoded protein: CASSLGVGLPLHF.

The V and J genes are TRBV5-1 and TRBJ2-1, with D unresolved. The length of the CDR3 is 13 residues. Looked up from germline, CDR1 is SGHRS and CDR2 is YFSETQ. V gave up 7 bases and J gave up 1 base, with 9 bases separating them. The CDR3 nucleotides read TGCGCCAGCGGTCCCTTTTCCTACAATGAGCAGTTCTTC. This gives the protein CASGPFSYNEQFF.

This clonotype showed up many times. This rearrangement joins TRBV28 to TRBJ2-1; no reliable D call. Germline lookup yields CDR1 MDHEN and CDR2 SYDVKM. The V gene lost 3 bases and the J gene lost 0 bases, with 9 bases spanning the gap. The CDR3 spans 15 residues. CDR3 sequence: CASSFGASSYNEQFF. As DNA, the CDR3 is TGTGCCAGCAGTTTTGGAGCTAGCTCCTACAATGAGCAGTTCTTC.

The chain has TRBV11-2 and TRBJ1-6, with 8 bases lining up with TRBD1. With V trimmed by 3 bases and J by 9 bases, 4 bases remained unmatched. Germline V gene data show CDR1 as SGHAT and CDR2 as FQNNGV. This CDR3 comprises 14 residues. The CDR3 bases are TGTGCCAGCAGCTTGGGGACAGGTGCTTCACCCCTCCACTTT. It is translated as CASSLGTGASPLHF.

This clonotype is termed medium-sized. The chain recombines TRBV13 with TRBJ2-4, with D unclear. The CDR3 extends over 12 amino acids. Germline V CDR1 and CDR2: PRHDT, FYEKMQ (reference sequence). V was cut by 0 bases and J by 5 bases, with 2 bases left in between. CDR3 region: CASSLGENIQYF. The CDR3, as DNA: TGTGCCAGCAGCTTAGGGGAAAACATTCAGTACTTC.

The V call is TRBV11-3, the J call TRBJ2-7; D remains unclear. Germline loops: CDR1 SGHNT, CDR2 YENEEA. Trimming pared 11 bases from V and 0 bases from J, leaving 14 bases between. The CDR3 runs 13 residues. Here the CDR3 DNA reads TGTGCCGTTAGGAGCGCCCCCTCCTACGAGCAGTACTTC. Amino acid sequence: CAVRSAPSYEQYF.

This clonotype was seen at least ten times. The rearrangement uses TRBV4-1 and TRBJ1-5; the D is unclear. From germline, CDR1 is MGHRA and CDR2 YSYEKL. Trimming removed 3 bases at V and 1 base at J, with 7 bases between. The CDR3 spans 14 residues. The CDR3 region has the DNA TGCGCCAGCAGCCAGAGTGGAAGCAATCAGCCCCAGCATTTT. It codes for CASSQSGSNQPQHF.

This clonotype was seen at least ten times. V and J are TRBV4-1 and TRBJ1-2; D may be TRBD1 (6 bases). V was pared by 0 bases and J by 3 bases, with 8 bases between. The CDR3 spans 14 residues. The germline V gene has CDR1 MGHRA and CDR2 YSYEKL. CDR3 residues: CASSQDSGDYGYTF. CDR3 DNA: TGCGCCAGCAGCCAAGATTCAGGGGACTATGGCTACACCTTC.

The V gene is TRBV2, the J gene TRBJ2-3; TRBD2 matches at 15 bases. V trimming: 1 base; J trimming: 2 bases; junction bases outside the gene matches: 4. The CDR3 totals 18 residues. CDR1 SNHLY and CDR2 FYNNEI come from the germline V gene. The CDR3 region has the DNA TGTGCCAGCAGTGAAGGTTGGACTAGCGGGAGGGTCACAGATACGCAGTATTTT. Protein: CASSEGWTSGRVTDTQYF.

With respect to this clonotype: This sequence may be a read error, since a much larger clone differs from it by one base. The chain combines TRBV4-1 with TRBJ1-1; D is ambiguous. The CDR3 is made up of 16 amino acids. Germline V CDR1 and CDR2: MGHRA, YSYEKL. With 1 base removed from V and 1 base from J, the gap between germline ends came to 13 bases. CDR3: CASSQGLVGRNTEAFF. CDR3 DNA: TGCGCCAGCAGCCAAGGGCTGGTGGGTAGGAACACTGAAGCTTTCTTT.

CDR3 DNA sequence: TGTGCCATCAGTGCTGGGGAGGAGCAGTTCTTC. This translates into CAISAGEEQFF. The chain couples TRBV10-3 to TRBJ2-1; D perhaps matches TRBD2 (5 bases). From germline, CDR1 is ENHRY and CDR2 SYGVKD. The CDR3 is 11 residues long. Deletions cut 4 bases from V and 10 bases from J, with 8 bases between.

The CDR3 here is CASSTTGKSNQPQHF. CDR3 DNA sequence: TGTGCCAGTAGTACCACGGGGAAGAGCAATCAGCCCCAGCATTTT. The chain has TRBV19 and TRBJ1-5; unclear D gene. This CDR3 is 15 amino acids long. Germline V gene sequence: CDR1 LNHDA, CDR2 SQIVND (reference sequence). Trimming removed 4 bases at V and 1 base at J, with 11 bases between.

This clonotype came up a few times. This chain joins TRBV18 and TRBJ1-1; 7 nucleotides agree with TRBD1. This CDR3 is 15 amino acids long. Germline V gives CDR1 KGHSH, CDR2 LQKENI. With V trimmed by 3 bases and J by 0 bases, 4 bases remained unmatched. The CDR3 is CASSPPGQLNTEAFF. The CDR3 DNA is TGTGCCAGCTCACCGCCGGGACAGCTGAACACTGAAGCTTTCTTT.

V and J are TRBV20-1 and TRBJ2-7; 10 bases line up with TRBD1. V trimming: 5 bases; J trimming: 3 bases; junction bases outside the gene matches: 10. Germline V gene data show CDR1 as DFQATT and CDR2 as SNEGSKA (reference sequence). The CDR3 consists of 15 residues. The CDR3 loop reads CSAQIIDRGLYEQYF. CDR3 DNA sequence: TGCAGTGCTCAGATAATAGACAGGGGGCTCTACGAGCAGTACTTC.